Presented here are 29 T cell receptor beta chains from one specimen sequenced in a study of blood T cell repertoires in COVID-19. Profiling relied on immunoSEQ multiplex PCR, and the TCRdb table lists in-frame clones only, not all of them. Of approximately 300,000 clones listed, around 90% are singletons. Sequenced sample: peripheral blood. The receptors originated from a woman in her thirties with COVID-19, enrolled during active disease.

The CDR3: CATGGPGANVLTF. The CDR3 region has the DNA TGTGCTACGGGGGGCCCTGGGGCCAACGTCCTGACTTTC. This chain uses TRBV30 with TRBJ2-6; possibly TRBD2 for D (7 bases). Germline assignment: CDR1 GTSNPN and CDR2 SVGIG (reference sequence). The CDR3 is 13 residues long.

The chain couples TRBV7-9 to TRBJ2-5; tentatively, D is TRBD2 (6 bases). CDR1 and CDR2 (germline): SEHNR, FQNEAQ (reference sequence). Trimming removed 3 bases from V and 5 bases from J, with 7 bases in between. This CDR3 has 12 amino acids. The CDR3 region is CASSFGGETQYF. The CDR3 nucleotides are TGTGCCAGCAGCTTCGGGGGTGAGACCCAGTACTTC. The variable domain in full, with the rest retrieved from reference TRBV7-9 and TRBJ2-5, is DTGVSQNPRHKITKRGQNVTFRCDPISEHNRLYWYRQTLGQGPEFLTYFQNEAQLEKSRLLSDRFSAERPKGSFSTLEIQRTEQGDSAMYLCASSFGGETQYFGPGTRLLVL.

The J gene is TRBJ2-7, the V gene TRBV6-5, with a tentative D call TRBD1 (5 bases). V was clipped by 8 bases and J by 4 bases, with 12 bases between them. The V gene's germline CDR1 is MNHEY and CDR2 SVGAGI. The length of the CDR3 is 12 residues. DNA of the CDR3: TGTGCCAGCGTACTCGCAGGGTACGAGCAGTACTTC. Its protein is CASVLAGYEQYF.

The rearrangement joins TRBV7-8 to TRBJ2-7; TRBD2 matches 10 bases. The germline V gene encodes CDR1 SGHVS and CDR2 FQNEAQ. V lost 1 base, J lost 6 bases, and 6 bases stayed unmatched. The CDR3 sequence is 15 residues long. DNA for the CDR3: TGTGCCAGCAGCTTAGTGATAGCGGGAGGTGGCGAGCAGTACTTC. It specifies CASSLVIAGGGEQYF.

The chain is built from TRBV19 and TRBJ1-1; D is undetermined. Germline V CDR1 and CDR2: LNHDA, SQIVND (reference sequence). V was clipped by 10 bases and J by 5 bases, with 11 bases between them. The CDR3 has 11 amino acids. CDR3 loop: CAILIGTEAFF. The CDR3 bases are TGTGCCATCCTGATCGGGACTGAAGCTTTCTTT. The variable domain in full, with the rest retrieved from reference TRBV19 and TRBJ1-1, is DGGITQSPKYLFRKEGQNVTLSCEQNLNHDAMYWYRQDPGQGLRLIYYSQIVNDFQKGDIAEGYSVSREKKESFPLTVTSAQKNPTAFYLCAILIGTEAFFGQGTRLTVV.

The chain employs TRBV28 and TRBJ2-7; 7 bases map to TRBD1. Trimming took 5 bases from V and 1 from J; bases not matched to a gene: 2. Germline lookup yields CDR1 MDHEN and CDR2 SYDVKM. The CDR3 is 13 amino acids. The CDR3 is CASSRQGSYEQYF. CDR3 sequence (DNA): TGTGCCAGCAGTAGACAGGGATCCTACGAGCAGTACTTC.

The chain joins TRBV5-1 to TRBJ1-4, with 8 bases that match TRBD1. The CDR3 totals 14 residues. CDR1 and CDR2 (germline): SGHRS, YFSETQ. With 4 bases clipped from V and 4 bases from J, the junction kept 3 bases outside the gene matches. CDR3 DNA: TGCGCCAGCAGCGGACAGGGTGGTAATGAAAAACTGTTTTTT. As protein: CASSGQGGNEKLFF.

The chain carries TRBV18 and TRBJ2-7, with 8 nucleotides matching TRBD1. Germline V lookup: CDR1 KGHSH, CDR2 LQKENI. The CDR3 consists of 14 residues. V lost 2 bases to trimming and J lost 5 bases; unmatched junction nucleotides: 5. The CDR3 region has the DNA TGTGCCAGCTCACCAACGGACAGGGCCCACGAGCAGTACTTC. Residues: CASSPTDRAHEQYF.

This clone came up a few times. The chain employs TRBV2 and TRBJ1-2, with D hard to call. V lost 10 bases, J lost 2 bases, and 11 bases lay in between. Germline CDR1 is SNHLY and CDR2 is FYNNEI. The CDR3 has 12 residues. CDR3 nucleotides: TGTGCCACCACACCGGAGAACTATGGCTACACCTTC. This sequence encodes CATTPENYGYTF.

The chain uses TRBV24-1 and TRBJ2-2, with 10 positions matching TRBD2. V trimming: 5 bases; J trimming: 7 bases; junction bases outside the gene matches: 9. The length of the CDR3 is 16 residues. Germline V gives CDR1 KGHDR, CDR2 SFDVKD. CDR3 loop: CATSASSGSEHGELFF. The CDR3 DNA sequence: TGTGCCACCAGTGCTTCTAGCGGGAGCGAGCACGGGGAGCTGTTTTTT.

J is TRBJ2-2 and V is TRBV5-1, with TRBD2 as a possible D gene (6 bases). The CDR3 totals 16 residues. CDR1 and CDR2 from the germline V gene are SGHRS and YFSETQ. V was shortened by 1 base and J by 1 base, with 11 bases between the two germline ends. The CDR3 protein is CASSLTGTRNTGELFF. The CDR3 DNA reads TGCGCCAGCAGCTTGACCGGGACTCGGAACACCGGGGAGCTGTTTTTT.

The chain joins TRBV18 to TRBJ2-1; D might be TRBD1 (6 bases). This CDR3 is built from 15 residues. V gave up 4 bases and J gave up 3 bases, with 13 bases separating them. The germline V gene encodes CDR1 KGHSH and CDR2 LQKENI. CDR3 in amino acids: CASSLLDRNYNEQFF. The CDR3 coding sequence is TGTGCCAGCTCACTTCTGGACAGAAACTACAATGAGCAGTTCTTC.

The V and J genes are TRBV7-9 and TRBJ2-5; possible D gene TRBD2, 6 bases. Trimming removed 1 base from V and 13 bases from J, with 22 bases in between. The CDR3 has 15 amino acids. Germline lookup yields CDR1 SEHNR and CDR2 FQNEAQ (reference sequence). The DNA of the CDR3 is TGTGCCAGCAGCTTAGGAGAAGGAATTAGCGGCAATAGGTACTTC. It is translated as CASSLGEGISGNRYF.

The rearrangement uses TRBV30 and TRBJ2-1, with 9 positions matching TRBD1. The CDR3 spans 14 residues. V shed 5 bases and J 6 bases; nucleotides not matched to a gene: 8. Germline V gives CDR1 GTSNPN, CDR2 SVGIG (reference sequence). CDR3: CAWSYRGLGNEQFF. Here the CDR3 DNA reads TGTGCCTGGTCCTACAGGGGGCTCGGCAATGAGCAGTTCTTC.

This chain connects TRBV5-1 to TRBJ2-1, with D possibly matching TRBD2 (6 bases). The V end was cut by 4 bases, the J end by 9 bases, with 20 bases between. CDR3 size: 15 residues. Germline loops: CDR1 SGHRS, CDR2 YFSETQ. DNA of the CDR3: TGCGCCAGCAGCCCTACCACCGGGACTCCCGTTGAGCAGTTCTTC. As protein: CASSPTTGTPVEQFF.

The chain recombines TRBV28 with TRBJ1-5; the match to TRBD1 covers 10 bases. From germline, CDR1 is MDHEN and CDR2 SYDVKM. The CDR3 runs to 15 residues. Trimming cost V 5 bases and J 3 bases; bases outside gene matches: 4. Written as DNA, the CDR3 is TGTGCCAGCAGTCACGGGACAGGGGTCAATCAGCCCCAGCATTTT. Amino acids: CASSHGTGVNQPQHF.

On this clone itself: The junction shows a germline mismatch at one end, possibly a read error. The chain recombines TRBV7-7 with TRBJ2-7, with 11 bases aligning to TRBD1. CDR3 length: 14 amino acids. From germline, CDR1 is SSHAT and CDR2 FNYEAQ (reference sequence). CDR3: CASSPGQGAGEQYF. The CDR3, as DNA: TGTGCTAGCAGCCCCGGACAGGGGGCTGGTGAGCAGTACTTC.

This chain connects TRBV6-6 to TRBJ2-5, with 8 bases that match TRBD1. There are 13 residues in the CDR3. Losses at the gene ends were 10 bases for V and 5 bases for J; bases not matched to a gene: 9. Germline CDR1 and CDR2: MNHNY and SVGAGI (reference sequence). CDR3 in DNA: TGTGCCACCCGACAGGGGATGAGGGAGACCCAGTACTTC. Protein sequence: CATRQGMRETQYF.

V usage is TRBV18 and J usage is TRBJ2-5; maybe TRBD2 (6 bases). The CDR3 is 15 residues long. Trimming pared 3 bases from V and 2 bases from J, leaving 13 bases between. The germline V gene has CDR1 KGHSH and CDR2 LQKENI. The CDR3 sequence is CASSPGGDGQETQYF. The CDR3 region has the DNA TGTGCCAGCTCACCTGGAGGGGATGGGCAAGAGACCCAGTACTTC.

The CDR3 sequence: CASTTAPGNTIYF. The DNA for the CDR3 is TGTGCCAGTACAACTGCTCCAGGGAACACCATATATTTT. V is TRBV27 and J is TRBJ1-3, with D possibly being TRBD1 (5 bases). V was shortened by 9 bases and J by 7 bases, with 16 bases between the two germline ends. The CDR3 sequence is 13 residues long. Germline V lookup: CDR1 MNHEY, CDR2 SMNVEV (reference sequence).

The rearrangement joins TRBV2 to TRBJ2-2; no reliable D call. Germline values: CDR1 SNHLY, CDR2 FYNNEI. This CDR3 region has 13 residues. With 2 bases removed from V and 7 bases from J, the gap between germline ends came to 8 bases. The CDR3 nucleotides read TGTGCCAGCAGTGAAAGTCGGGTCGGGGAGCTGTTTTTT. Translation gives CASSESRVGELFF.

The chain recombines TRBV19 with TRBJ2-1; TRBD2 matches at 10 bases. Per the germline V gene, CDR1 is LNHDA and CDR2 is SQIVND (reference sequence). The J segment lost 1 base and the V segment lost 3 bases, leaving 6 bases of the junction unmatched. CDR3 size: 17 residues. CDR3 protein: CASSIWEREGSYNEQFF. The CDR3, as DNA: TGTGCCAGTAGTATTTGGGAGCGGGAGGGGTCCTACAATGAGCAGTTCTTC.

V is TRBV29-1 and J is TRBJ2-1; TRBD2 matches 8 bases. V shed 0 bases, J shed 0 bases, and the junction held 1 base outside the gene matches. Germline V lookup: CDR1 SQVTM, CDR2 ANQGSEA. CDR3 length: 15 residues. The CDR3 protein is CSVEESGSSYNEQFF. The CDR3 region has the DNA TGCAGCGTTGAAGAGAGCGGGAGCTCCTACAATGAGCAGTTCTTC.

The genes are TRBV27 and TRBJ2-1; 13 nucleotides match TRBD2. The trim removed 6 bases at V and 7 bases at J, leaving 3 bases unmatched. CDR1 is MNHEY, CDR2 SMNVEV, per germline (reference sequence). The CDR3 is made up of 14 amino acids. This CDR3 reads CASRTSGRGNEQFF. The CDR3 DNA reads TGTGCCAGCAGAACTAGCGGGAGGGGAAATGAGCAGTTCTTC.

V gene TRBV2 combines with J gene TRBJ2-2; 11 bases fit TRBD2. Germline V CDR1 and CDR2: SNHLY, FYNNEI. The CDR3 loop spans 17 amino acids. Unmatched junction bases numbered 6, after V lost 4 bases and J lost 2 bases. CDR3 DNA: TGTGCCAGCAGTGCAGTTAGCGGGAGGGGAAACACCGGGGAGCTGTTTTTT. Protein: CASSAVSGRGNTGELFF.

The chain has TRBV29-1 and TRBJ2-1; 10 positions match TRBD2. The CDR3 runs 16 residues. V was pared by 1 base and J by 0 bases, with 3 bases of the junction left unmatched. Germline V gives CDR1 SQVTM, CDR2 ANQGSEA. CDR3 sequence reads: CSVEGTSGSSYNEQFF. As DNA, the CDR3 is TGCAGCGTTGAAGGGACTAGCGGTAGCTCCTACAATGAGCAGTTCTTC.

The chain has TRBV4-2 and TRBJ1-6, with D perhaps TRBD1 (5 bases). The germline gives CDR1 LGHNA, CDR2 YNFKEQ. The V and J ends lost 3 bases and 8 bases respectively, with 26 bases between them. The CDR3 consists of 19 residues. DNA of the CDR3: TGTGCCAGCAGCCAGGTTCATCGGGGGGGTGGGGGTCTGGATTCACCCCTCCACTTT. Translating it yields CASSQVHRGGGGLDSPLHF.

The CDR3 reads CASFAGTSGILGELFF. Written as DNA, the CDR3 is TGTGCCAGTTTCGCCGGGACTAGCGGGATCCTCGGGGAGCTGTTTTTT. The V and J genes are TRBV3-1 (or the pseudogene TRBV3-2) and TRBJ2-2; 13 nucleotides agree with TRBD2. V lost 9 bases to trimming and J lost 7 bases; unmatched junction nucleotides: 11. CDR1 and CDR2 from the germline V gene are LGHDT and YNNKEL (reference sequence). The length of the CDR3 is 16 residues.

This clone was observed a handful of times. This chain uses TRBV19 with TRBJ1-5, with D possibly being TRBD1 (5 bases). This CDR3 has 15 amino acids. V was cut by 1 base and J by 5 bases, with 12 bases left in between. CDR1 is LNHDA and CDR2 is SQIVND in the germline V gene (reference sequence). CDR3 sequence: CASSIAPRVDQPQHF. Here the CDR3 DNA reads TGTGCCAGTAGTATAGCCCCCAGGGTCGATCAGCCCCAGCATTTT.